This T cell receptor (beta chain) is drawn from a study of blood T cell repertoires in COVID-19 (dated by TCRdb to the early 2020s). For the wider study: Collaborator samples came from the United States, Italy and Spain and covered acute and convalescent phases of COVID-19. The prospective study material was composed of cDNA or gDNA derived from T cells, B-cell-depleted T cells, or PBMCs. Deeply sampled blood TCRbeta repertoires from subjects exposed to, actively infected with, or recovered from COVID-19 were included in the dataset. The repertoires were released in a freely available public database intended as a resource for research on the immune response to SARS-CoV-2. Samples came from the ongoing ImmuneRACE study (first 160 participants) plus 1,254 subjects from 6 global collaborators. The sample metadata nearly always contained a de-identified subject ID, COVID-19 status, age in years and sex. HLA class I and class II types, where available, came from metadata supplied by the sample provider rather than from assay-based typing.

Whole blood was collected in K2EDTA tubes by collaborating institutions according to the institutions' own protocols. For TCRbeta analysis, collaborators shipped samples in one of three forms: frozen whole blood, isolated PBMCs, or DNA extracted from either of those sample types. Based on the germline V gene (reference sequence), the CDR1 and CDR2 sequences are LNHDA and SQIVND. Here V drops 6 bases and J drops 6 bases, and the junction holds 7 bases not matched to any gene. CDR3 length: 15 amino acids, cysteine to phenylalanine. This entry keeps only the CDR3 DNA: 45 bases, framed from base 1. To note about this clone: Its antigen remains unidentified. One base away there is no much larger clone; base qualities are not given.

Overall study outcomes, separate from this receptor: Clinical and demographic metadata were provided uncurated, with the amount varying by source and participant.

The immunoSEQ Assay, a bias-controlled multiplex PCR, was used to amplify TCRbeta CDR3 regions from genomic DNA. As for how the authors treated the data: Nucleated cell counts per sample were estimated from amplification of reference gene primers within the assay. Sequence reads were collapsed and filtered to measure the absolute abundance of every unique TCRbeta CDR3 rearrangement. For each sample, productive Simpson clonality was calculated by taking the square root of Simpson's diversity index across productive rearrangements. Held by TCRdb, this immuneACCESS table contains in-frame sequences only and omits some clones. Under half of the omission traces to an unresolved V gene where checked; the cause of the rest is unknown. Clone size and the V and J calls come from that table; the DNA yielded D and trimming. The sample profile shows about 130,000 clones; about nine tenths of them were found once. 10% of the sample goes to the ten largest clones.

The specimen was peripheral blood. This sequence uses TRBV19 and TRBJ2-1; 11 bases in between match TRBD1. This TCR was recovered from a man in his forties or fifties with acute or convalescent COVID-19. The CDR3 protein: CASSRLGTGGNEQFF. The DNA sequence is given as TGTGCCAGTAGCAGACTCGGGACAGGGGGCAATGAGCAGTTCTTC.